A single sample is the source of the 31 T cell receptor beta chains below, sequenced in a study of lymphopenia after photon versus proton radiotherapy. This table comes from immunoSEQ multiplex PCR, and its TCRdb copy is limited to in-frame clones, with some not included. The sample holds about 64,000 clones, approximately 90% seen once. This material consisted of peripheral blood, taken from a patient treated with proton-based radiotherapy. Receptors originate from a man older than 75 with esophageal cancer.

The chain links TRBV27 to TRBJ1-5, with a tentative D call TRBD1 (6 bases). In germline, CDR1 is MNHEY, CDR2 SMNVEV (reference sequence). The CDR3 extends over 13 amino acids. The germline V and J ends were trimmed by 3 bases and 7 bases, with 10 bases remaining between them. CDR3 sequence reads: CASSFSGTQPQHF. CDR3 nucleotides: TGTGCCAGCAGTTTTTCAGGGACACAGCCCCAGCATTTT.

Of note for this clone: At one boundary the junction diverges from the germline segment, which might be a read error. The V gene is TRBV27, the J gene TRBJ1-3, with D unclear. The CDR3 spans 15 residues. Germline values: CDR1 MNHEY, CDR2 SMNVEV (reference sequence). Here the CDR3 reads CASSLTAPSGNTMYF. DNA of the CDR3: TGTGCCAGCAGTTTAACCGCCCCCTCTGGAAACACCATGTATTTT.

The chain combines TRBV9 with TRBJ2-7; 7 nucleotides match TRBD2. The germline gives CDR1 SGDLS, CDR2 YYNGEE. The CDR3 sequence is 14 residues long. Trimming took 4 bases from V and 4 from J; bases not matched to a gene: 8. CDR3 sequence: CASSPGGIGYEQYF. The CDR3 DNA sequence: TGTGCCAGCAGCCCCGGGGGGATCGGGTACGAGCAGTACTTC.

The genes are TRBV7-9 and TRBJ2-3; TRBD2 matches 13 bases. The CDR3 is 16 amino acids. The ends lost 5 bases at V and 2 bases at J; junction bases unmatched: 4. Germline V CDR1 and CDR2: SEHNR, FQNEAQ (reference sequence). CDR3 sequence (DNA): TGTGCCAGCAGCCCTGGGACTAGCGGGGCCACAGATACGCAGTATTTT. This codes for CASSPGTSGATDTQYF.

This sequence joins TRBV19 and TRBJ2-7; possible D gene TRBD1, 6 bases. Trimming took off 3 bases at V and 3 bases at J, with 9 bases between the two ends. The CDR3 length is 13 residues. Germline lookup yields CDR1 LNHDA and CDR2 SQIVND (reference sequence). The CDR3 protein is CASSIQGGYEQYF. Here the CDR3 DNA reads TGTGCCAGTAGTATCCAAGGGGGCTACGAGCAGTACTTC.

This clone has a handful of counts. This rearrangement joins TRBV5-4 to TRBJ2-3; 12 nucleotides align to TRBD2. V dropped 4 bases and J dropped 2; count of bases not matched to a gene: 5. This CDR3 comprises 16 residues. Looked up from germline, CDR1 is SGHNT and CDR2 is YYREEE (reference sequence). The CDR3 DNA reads TGTGCCAGCAGCCTGGGGACTAGCGGGTTCACAGATACGCAGTATTTT. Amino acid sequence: CASSLGTSGFTDTQYF.

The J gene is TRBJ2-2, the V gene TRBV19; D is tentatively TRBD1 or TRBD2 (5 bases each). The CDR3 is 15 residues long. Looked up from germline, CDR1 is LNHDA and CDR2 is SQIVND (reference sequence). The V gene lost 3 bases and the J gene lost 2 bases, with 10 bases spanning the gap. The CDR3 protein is CASSMVGANTGELFF. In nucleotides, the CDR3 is TGTGCCAGTAGTATGGTCGGGGCTAACACCGGGGAGCTGTTTTTT.

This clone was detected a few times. CDR3 amino acids: CASSLEHGDSPLHF. CDR3 bases: TGTGCCAGCAGCTTAGAACATGGGGATTCACCCCTCCACTTT. V is TRBV7-3 and J is TRBJ1-6; D unresolved. Germline V gene lookup returns CDR1 SGHTA and CDR2 FQGTGA. V was cut by 2 bases and J by 8 bases, with 10 bases left in between. The CDR3 contains 14 residues.

The CDR3 nucleotides read TGCGCCAGCAGCCTGGACTCTATGAACACTGAAGCTTTCTTT. This sequence encodes CASSLDSMNTEAFF. This chain links TRBV5-1 with TRBJ1-1; D is uncertain. Looked up from germline, CDR1 is SGHRS and CDR2 is YFSETQ. The CDR3 is 14 amino acids. Trimming cost V 4 bases and J 0 bases, with 10 bases left between them.

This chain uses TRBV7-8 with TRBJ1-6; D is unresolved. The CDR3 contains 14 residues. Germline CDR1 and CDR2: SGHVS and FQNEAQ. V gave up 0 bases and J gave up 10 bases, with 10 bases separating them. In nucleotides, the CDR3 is TGTGCCAGCAGCTTAGCGGGCAGGTCGTCACCCCTCCACTTT. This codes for CASSLAGRSSPLHF.

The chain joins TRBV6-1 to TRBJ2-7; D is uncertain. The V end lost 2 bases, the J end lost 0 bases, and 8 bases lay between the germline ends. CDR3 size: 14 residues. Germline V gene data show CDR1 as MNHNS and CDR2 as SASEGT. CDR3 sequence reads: CASSEIPSSYEQYF. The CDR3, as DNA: TGTGCCAGCAGTGAAATTCCGAGCTCCTACGAGCAGTACTTC.

CDR3 DNA: TGCGCCAGCACCCACACTAGCGGGGTGGCAGATACGCAGTATTTT. As protein: CASTHTSGVADTQYF. J is TRBJ2-3 and V is TRBV5-1, with 10 nucleotides matching TRBD2. CDR1 is SGHRS, CDR2 YFSETQ, per germline. The J segment lost 4 bases and the V segment lost 6 bases, leaving 8 bases of the junction unmatched. The CDR3 consists of 15 residues.

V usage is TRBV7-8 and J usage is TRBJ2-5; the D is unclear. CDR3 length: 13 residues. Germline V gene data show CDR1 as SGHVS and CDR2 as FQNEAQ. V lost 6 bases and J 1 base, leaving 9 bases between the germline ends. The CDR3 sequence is CASRPTAQETQYF. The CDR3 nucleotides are TGTGCCAGCAGACCTACGGCCCAAGAGACCCAGTACTTC.

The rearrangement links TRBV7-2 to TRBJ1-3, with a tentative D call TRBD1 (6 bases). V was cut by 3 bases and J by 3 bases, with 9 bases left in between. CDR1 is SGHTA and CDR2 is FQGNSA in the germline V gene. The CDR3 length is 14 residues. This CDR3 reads CASSFGGNGNTIYF. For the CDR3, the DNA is TGTGCCAGCAGCTTTGGGGGCAATGGAAACACCATATATTTT.

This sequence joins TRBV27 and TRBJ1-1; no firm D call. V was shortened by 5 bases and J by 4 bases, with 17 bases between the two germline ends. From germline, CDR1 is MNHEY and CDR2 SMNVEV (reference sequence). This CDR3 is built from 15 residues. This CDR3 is CASSPTPPDGTEAFF. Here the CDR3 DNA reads TGTGCCAGCAGTCCAACCCCCCCCGATGGCACTGAAGCTTTCTTT.

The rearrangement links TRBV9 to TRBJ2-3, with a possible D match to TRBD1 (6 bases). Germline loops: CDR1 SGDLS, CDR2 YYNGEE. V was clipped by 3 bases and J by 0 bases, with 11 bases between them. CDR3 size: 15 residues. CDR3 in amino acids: CASSARDTSTDTQYF. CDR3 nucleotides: TGTGCCAGCAGCGCCCGGGACACCAGCACAGATACGCAGTATTTT.

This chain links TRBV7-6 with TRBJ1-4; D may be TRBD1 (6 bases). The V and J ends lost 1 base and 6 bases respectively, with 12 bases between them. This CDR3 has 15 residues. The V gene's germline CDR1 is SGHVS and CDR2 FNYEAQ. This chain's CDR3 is CASSLGGAQDEKLFF. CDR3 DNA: TGTGCCAGCAGCTTAGGGGGGGCTCAAGATGAAAAACTGTTTTTT.

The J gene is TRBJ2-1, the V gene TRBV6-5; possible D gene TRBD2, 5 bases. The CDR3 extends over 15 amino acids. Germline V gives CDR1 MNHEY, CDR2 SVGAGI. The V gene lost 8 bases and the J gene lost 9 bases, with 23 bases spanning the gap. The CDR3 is CASGLAWLEEGEQFF. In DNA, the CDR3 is TGTGCCAGCGGGTTAGCGTGGCTAGAGGAAGGTGAGCAGTTCTTC.

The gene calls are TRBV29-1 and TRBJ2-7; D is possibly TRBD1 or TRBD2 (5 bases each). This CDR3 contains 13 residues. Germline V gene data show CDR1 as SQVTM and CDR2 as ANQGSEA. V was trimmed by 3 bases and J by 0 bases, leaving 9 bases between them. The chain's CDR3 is CSVEGVASYEQYF. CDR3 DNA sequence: TGCAGCGTTGAGGGGGTCGCCTCCTACGAGCAGTACTTC.

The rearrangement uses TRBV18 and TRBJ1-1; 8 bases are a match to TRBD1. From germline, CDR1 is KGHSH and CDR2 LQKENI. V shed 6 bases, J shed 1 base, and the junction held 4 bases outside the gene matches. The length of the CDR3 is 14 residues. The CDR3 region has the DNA TGTGCCAGCTCCCCAGGGACAGGGAACACTGAAGCTTTCTTT. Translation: CASSPGTGNTEAFF.

The CDR3 DNA reads as TGTGCCAGCAGCCGAACTCTAGCGGGAGTCTCCTACGAGCAGTACTTC. Protein product: CASSRTLAGVSYEQYF. The chain couples TRBV7-2 to TRBJ2-7; 10 bases line up with TRBD2. Looked up from germline, CDR1 is SGHTA and CDR2 is FQGNSA. The V segment lost 5 bases and the J segment 0 bases; nucleotides outside the gene matches: 7. The CDR3 runs to 16 residues.

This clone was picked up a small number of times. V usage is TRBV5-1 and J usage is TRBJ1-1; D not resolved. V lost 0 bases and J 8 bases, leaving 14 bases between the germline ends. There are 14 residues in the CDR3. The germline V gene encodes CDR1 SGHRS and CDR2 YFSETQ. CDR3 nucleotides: TGCGCCAGCAGCTTGGGGCAGCTTGGCTCAGAAGCTTTCTTT. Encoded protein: CASSLGQLGSEAFF.

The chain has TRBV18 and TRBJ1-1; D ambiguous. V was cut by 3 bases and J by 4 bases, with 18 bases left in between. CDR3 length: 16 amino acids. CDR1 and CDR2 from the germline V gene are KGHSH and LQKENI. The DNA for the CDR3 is TGTGCCAGCTCACCTTCATTTAGTCTCCTTCGCACTGAAGCTTTCTTT. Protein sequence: CASSPSFSLLRTEAFF.

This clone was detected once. The CDR3 protein is CASSLVPDLLSAGELFF. Here the CDR3 DNA reads TGTGCCAGCAGCTTAGTCCCGGACCTGCTTTCCGCCGGGGAGCTGTTTTTT. The chain couples TRBV7-8 to TRBJ2-2; D is ambiguous. The V and J ends lost 1 base and 6 bases respectively, with 18 bases between them. The germline V gene has CDR1 SGHVS and CDR2 FQNEAQ. This CDR3 has 17 residues.

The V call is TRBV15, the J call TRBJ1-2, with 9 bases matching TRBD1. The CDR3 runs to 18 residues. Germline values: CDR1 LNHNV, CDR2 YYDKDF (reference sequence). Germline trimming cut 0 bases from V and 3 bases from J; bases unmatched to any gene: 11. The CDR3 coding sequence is TGTGCCACCAGCAGAGATCACCCAGGGGACAGGGCTTACTATGGCTACACCTTC. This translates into CATSRDHPGDRAYYGYTF. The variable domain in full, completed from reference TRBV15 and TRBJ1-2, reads DAMVIQNPRYQVTQFGKPVTLSCSQTLNHNVMYWYQQKSSQAPKLLFHYYDKDFNNEADTPDNFQSRRPNTSFCFLDIRSPGLGDTAMYLCATSRDHPGDRAYYGYTFGSGTRLTVV.

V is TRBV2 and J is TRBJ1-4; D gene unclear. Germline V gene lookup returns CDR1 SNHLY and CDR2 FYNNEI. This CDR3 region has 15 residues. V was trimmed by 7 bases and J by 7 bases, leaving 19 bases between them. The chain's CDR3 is CASNGGLSSGEKLFF. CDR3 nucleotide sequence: TGTGCCAGCAATGGAGGGCTTTCAAGTGGTGAAAAACTGTTTTTT.

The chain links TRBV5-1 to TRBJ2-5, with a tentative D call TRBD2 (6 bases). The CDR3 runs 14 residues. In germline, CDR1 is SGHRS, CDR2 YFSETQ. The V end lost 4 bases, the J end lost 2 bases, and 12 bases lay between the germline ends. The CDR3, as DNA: TGCGCCAGCAGCCCCACGGGGGTTCAAGAGACCCAGTACTTC. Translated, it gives CASSPTGVQETQYF.

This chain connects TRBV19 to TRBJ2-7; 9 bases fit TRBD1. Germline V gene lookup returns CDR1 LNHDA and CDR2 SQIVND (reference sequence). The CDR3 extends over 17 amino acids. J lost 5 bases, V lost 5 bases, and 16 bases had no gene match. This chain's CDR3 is CASSPEQGARSFHEQYF. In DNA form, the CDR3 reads TGTGCCAGTAGTCCGGAACAGGGGGCGCGGTCCTTCCACGAGCAGTACTTC. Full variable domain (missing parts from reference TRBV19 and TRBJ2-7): DGGITQSPKYLFRKEGQNVTLSCEQNLNHDAMYWYRQDPGQGLRLIYYSQIVNDFQKGDIAEGYSVSREKKESFPLTVTSAQKNPTAFYLCASSPEQGARSFHEQYFGPGTRLTVT.

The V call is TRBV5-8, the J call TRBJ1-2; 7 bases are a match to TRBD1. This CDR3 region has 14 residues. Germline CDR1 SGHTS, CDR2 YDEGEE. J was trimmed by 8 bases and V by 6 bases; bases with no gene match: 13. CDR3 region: CASTLGGLFGGYTF. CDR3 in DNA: TGTGCCAGCACCCTAGGGGGCCTTTTTGGCGGCTACACCTTC.

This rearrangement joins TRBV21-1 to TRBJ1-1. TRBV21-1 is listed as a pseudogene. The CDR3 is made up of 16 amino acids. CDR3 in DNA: TGTGCCAGCAGCTCAACGGCCGGGGAGGAGGTCACTGAAGCTTTCTTT. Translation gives CASSSTAGEEVTEAFF.

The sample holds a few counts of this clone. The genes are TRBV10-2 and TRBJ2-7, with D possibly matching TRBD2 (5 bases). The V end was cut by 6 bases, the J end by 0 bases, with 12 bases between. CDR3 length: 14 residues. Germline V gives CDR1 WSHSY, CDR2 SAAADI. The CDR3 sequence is CASRDFTSSYEQYF. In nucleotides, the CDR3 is TGCGCCAGCAGGGACTTTACAAGCTCCTACGAGCAGTACTTC.